A single sample is the source of the 26 T cell receptor beta chains below, sequenced in a study of beta chain features in type 1 diabetes. The isolated RNA, all of it, was reverse transcribed, so expressed TCRB transcripts were what got sequenced. Libraries were prepared by immunoSEQ multiplex PCR; TCRdb keeps only in-frame clonotypes and omits some of them. Here the sample spans under 350,000 clones, roughly 24% being singletons. These receptors have no known antigen. Study-wide results and limits: Shorter TCRB CDR3s, moderately but significantly so, marked every one of the four CD4+ subsets in Type 1 diabetes patients.

What was sequenced was naive CD4+ T cells from blood. These receptors were obtained from a young woman with type 1 diabetes.

V and J are TRBV6-5 and TRBJ1-1; D is unclear. Trimming took off 0 bases at V and 14 bases at J, with 16 bases between the two ends. Germline CDR1 and CDR2: MNHEY and SVGAGI. The length of the CDR3 is 13 residues. The DNA of the CDR3 is TGTGCCAGCAGTTACTCGAGGTCCGGGAACCCATTCTTT. Translating gives CASSYSRSGNPFF.

The chain recombines TRBV7-8 with TRBJ1-1; 8 bases are a match to TRBD1. The CDR3 totals 15 residues. Germline loops: CDR1 SGHVS, CDR2 FQNEAQ. The V segment lost 4 bases and the J segment 10 bases; nucleotides outside the gene matches: 14. In DNA form, the CDR3 reads TGTGCCAGCAGCTGGTCCGGGACAGGTTCAAGGGGAGCTTTCTTT. Translation: CASSWSGTGSRGAFF. The complete variable domain, with remaining parts taken from reference TRBV7-8 and TRBJ1-1, reads GAGVSQSPRYKVAKRGQDVALRCDPISGHVSLFWYQQALGQGPEFLTYFQNEAQLDKSGLPSDRFFAERPEGSVSTLKIQRTQQEDSAVYLCASSWSGTGSRGAFFGQGTRLTVV.

This clone was recorded a few times. The chain recombines TRBV16 with TRBJ1-2; TRBD1 aligns across 8 bases. Germline V gene data show CDR1 as KGHSY and CDR2 as FQNENV. V lost 4 bases to trimming and J lost 8 bases; unmatched junction nucleotides: 3. This CDR3 has 12 amino acids. The CDR3 spells CASSRTGSGYTF. The CDR3 DNA is TGTGCCAGCAGCCGGACAGGGTCGGGCTACACCTTC.

This clone has a handful of counts. V gene TRBV2 combines with J gene TRBJ2-3; 8 bases map to TRBD1. This CDR3 is 13 amino acids long. The V gene end was trimmed by 8 bases and the J gene end by 1 base; junction bases not matched to a gene: 2. Germline V gene sequence: CDR1 SNHLY, CDR2 FYNNEI. CDR3 loop: CASSGQGTDTQYF. The DNA for the CDR3 is TGTGCCAGCTCGGGACAGGGCACAGATACGCAGTATTTT. Supplemented by reference TRBV2 and TRBJ2-3, the full variable domain reads EPEVTQTPSHQVTQMGQEVILRCVPISNHLYFYWYRQILGQKVEFLVSFYNNEISEKSEIFDDQFSVERPDGSNFTLKIRSTKLEDSAMYFCASSGQGTDTQYFGPGTRLTVL.

This clone was counted only a few times. The rearrangement uses TRBV6-5 and TRBJ2-3, with D possibly being TRBD2 (6 bases). Trimming removed 7 bases from V and 0 bases from J, with 14 bases in between. The CDR3 covers 15 residues. Germline V gene lookup returns CDR1 MNHEY and CDR2 SVGAGI. The DNA for the CDR3 is TGTGCCAGCACCGCCGGGCGGGGAAGCACAGATACGCAGTATTTT. Amino acids: CASTAGRGSTDTQYF.

This clone was recorded a few times. The rearrangement uses TRBV9 and TRBJ1-2; D is undetermined. The CDR3 loop spans 12 amino acids. Germline V gives CDR1 SGDLS, CDR2 YYNGEE. Trimming stripped 4 bases from V and 7 bases from J, with 11 bases between. CDR3 coding DNA: TGTGCCAGCAGCCCAACTCACGGTGGCTACACCTTC. Its protein is CASSPTHGGYTF. The full variable domain, completed using reference TRBV9 and TRBJ1-2, is DSGVTQTPKHLITATGQRVTLRCSPRSGDLSVYWYQQSLDQGLQFLIQYYNGEERAKGNILERFSAQQFPDLHSELNLSSLELGDSALYFCASSPTHGGYTFGSGTRLTVV.

The CDR3 DNA follows: TGTGCCAGCAGTCCGGACAGGCCCTCGGGGACCCAGTACTTC. Translation: CASSPDRPSGTQYF. The genes are TRBV6-6 and TRBJ2-5, with TRBD1 matching over 7 bases. V lost 5 bases and J lost 7; bases outside the gene matches: 10. The CDR3 covers 14 residues. CDR1 and CDR2 from the germline V gene are MNHNY and SVGAGI (reference sequence).

The CDR3 nucleotides read TGTGCCAGCAGTCTCAAGACTAGCTCCTACGAGCAGTACTTC. Translated: CASSLKTSSYEQYF. This chain connects TRBV27 to TRBJ2-7; D is perhaps TRBD2 (6 bases). The CDR3 runs 14 residues. Germline V gene data show CDR1 as MNHEY and CDR2 as SMNVEV (reference sequence). The V and J ends lost 5 bases and 0 bases respectively, with 11 bases between them.

This clone was counted between two and nine times. The CDR3 DNA follows: TGTGCCAGCAGCATTAGCGGGAGCTCCTACGAGCAGTACTTC. It specifies CASSISGSSYEQYF. J is TRBJ2-7 and V is TRBV7-2; the match to TRBD2 covers 9 bases. V lost 5 bases and J lost 0; bases outside the gene matches: 2. This CDR3 contains 14 residues. Germline CDR1 reads SGHTA; CDR2 reads FQGNSA.

The chain recombines TRBV30 with TRBJ2-5; D unresolved. V was trimmed by 0 bases and J by 13 bases, leaving 12 bases between them. CDR3 size: 11 residues. Germline lookup yields CDR1 GTSNPN and CDR2 SVGIG (reference sequence). The CDR3 DNA reads TGTGCCTGGAGTGTACTAACGGCGATGTACTTC. It yields the protein CAWSVLTAMYF.

The rearrangement links TRBV7-3 to TRBJ2-1, with 7 bases identical to TRBD1. Trimming removed 4 bases from V and 1 base from J; junction bases left unmatched: 4. CDR1 and CDR2 from the germline V gene are SGHTA and FQGTGA. The CDR3 contains 15 residues. The DNA for the CDR3 is TGTGCCAGCAGCTCCGACAGGGTATCCTACAATGAGCAGTTCTTC. It translates to CASSSDRVSYNEQFF. The variable domain in full, completed from reference TRBV7-3 and TRBJ2-1, reads GAGVSQTPSNKVTEKGKYVELRCDPISGHTALYWYRQSLGQGPEFLIYFQGTGAADDSGLPNDRFFAVRPEGSVSTLKIQRTERGDSAVYLCASSSDRVSYNEQFFGPGTRLTVL.

This clone was observed a handful of times. The V call is TRBV11-2, the J call TRBJ2-3; 9 bases map to TRBD2. V lost 5 bases to trimming and J lost 2 bases; unmatched junction nucleotides: 8. The CDR3 runs 16 residues. Germline CDR1 reads SGHAT; CDR2 reads FQNNGV. CDR3 nucleotide sequence: TGTGCCAGCAGCCCCAGACTAGCGGAGTCCACAGATACGCAGTATTTT. This gives the protein CASSPRLAESTDTQYF.

This chain joins TRBV4-1 and TRBJ2-3; 7 positions agree with TRBD2. The V gene end was trimmed by 4 bases and the J gene end by 2 bases; junction bases not matched to a gene: 9. Germline V gives CDR1 MGHRA, CDR2 YSYEKL. This CDR3 spans 16 amino acids. The CDR3 loop reads CASSPRTRAVTDTQYF. CDR3 coding DNA: TGCGCCAGCAGCCCGAGGACTAGAGCGGTCACAGATACGCAGTATTTT.

The CDR3 protein is CASSIHRDVYEQYF. The CDR3 region has the DNA TGTGCCAGTAGTATACACAGGGACGTATACGAGCAGTACTTC. The rearrangement links TRBV19 to TRBJ2-7, with a tentative D call TRBD1 (6 bases). Trimming took off 2 bases at V and 4 bases at J, with 12 bases between the two ends. Germline CDR1 reads LNHDA; CDR2 reads SQIVND (reference sequence). The CDR3 has 14 amino acids.

This clone appeared a few times. The chain has TRBV28 and TRBJ2-7; D is ambiguous. This CDR3 has 12 residues. The V gene's germline CDR1 is MDHEN and CDR2 SYDVKM. The V and J ends lost 3 bases and 3 bases respectively, with 6 bases between them. CDR3 in DNA: TGTGCCAGCAGTTTCTCTAACTACGAGCAGTACTTC. This gives the protein CASSFSNYEQYF.

The chain recombines TRBV11-2 with TRBJ2-5; D is possibly TRBD1 (5 bases). The germline V gene encodes CDR1 SGHAT and CDR2 FQNNGV. The CDR3 covers 13 residues. V lost 8 bases and J lost 2, with 12 bases in between. The CDR3 sequence: CASEEDRQETQYF. The CDR3 DNA is TGTGCCAGCGAAGAAGACAGACAAGAGACCCAGTACTTC.

The chain combines TRBV9 with TRBJ1-2; no clear D. Per the germline V gene, CDR1 is SGDLS and CDR2 is YYNGEE. V was cut by 3 bases and J by 4 bases, with 7 bases left in between. CDR3 length equals 12 residues. CDR3 residues: CASSESFYGYTF. DNA for the CDR3: TGTGCCAGCAGCGAATCATTCTATGGCTACACCTTC.

This clone was detected a few times. The chain recombines TRBV7-9 with TRBJ2-5, with D tentatively TRBD2 (5 bases). From germline, CDR1 is SEHNR and CDR2 FQNEAQ (reference sequence). This CDR3 has 13 amino acids. V gave up 5 bases and J gave up 5 bases, with 12 bases separating them. The CDR3 region is CASSRLGGETQYF. The CDR3 coding sequence is TGTGCCAGCAGCCGATTAGGAGGCGAGACCCAGTACTTC.

This clone showed up just a few times. This chain connects TRBV9 to TRBJ1-1; tentatively, D is TRBD1 (6 bases). Germline-derived CDR1 and CDR2 are SGDLS and YYNGEE. The CDR3 has 15 amino acids. Trimming shortened V by 2 bases and J by 10 bases, and 21 bases separated the two germline ends. CDR3 nucleotide sequence: TGTGCCAGCAGCGTTAAACAGGGACGGGACGGTAGAGCTTTCTTT. Translation: CASSVKQGRDGRAFF.

This CDR3 reads CASRRDLEQYF. For the CDR3, the DNA is TGTGCCAGCAGGCGGGACTTAGAGCAGTACTTC. This chain joins TRBV2 and TRBJ2-7, with D tentatively TRBD2 (6 bases). The CDR3 loop spans 11 amino acids. The V gene lost 6 bases and the J gene lost 7 bases, with 10 bases spanning the gap. In germline, CDR1 is SNHLY, CDR2 FYNNEI.

J is TRBJ2-5 and V is TRBV5-1, with 7 bases aligning to TRBD2. In germline, CDR1 is SGHRS, CDR2 YFSETQ. The CDR3 runs to 15 residues. V trimming: 2 bases; J trimming: 2 bases; junction bases outside the gene matches: 6. As DNA, the CDR3 is TGCGCCAGCAGCTTCCCCGCGGGAGAACAAGAGACCCAGTACTTC. Translated, it gives CASSFPAGEQETQYF.

The chain has TRBV29-1 and TRBJ1-1; no clear D. V was cut by 4 bases and J by 5 bases, with 14 bases left in between. Germline CDR1 SQVTM, CDR2 ANQGSEA. This CDR3 is 13 amino acids long. CDR3 residues: CSVGRGSGTEAFF. The CDR3 DNA reads as TGCAGCGTTGGTCGGGGTTCGGGGACTGAAGCTTTCTTT.

This clone occurred a few times. The V and J genes are TRBV7-9 and TRBJ2-7, with a possible D match to TRBD2 (6 bases). Germline V gene data show CDR1 as SEHNR and CDR2 as FQNEAQ (reference sequence). CDR3 length equals 16 residues. V was pared by 6 bases and J by 2 bases, with 20 bases between. The CDR3 DNA reads as TGTGCCAGCAGTCCGAAGCCGGTGGGGGAGGCCTACGAGCAGTACTTC. It encodes CASSPKPVGEAYEQYF.

The sample holds a few counts of this clone. This sequence joins TRBV15 and TRBJ2-5; weak D call: TRBD2 (5 bases). The CDR3 is 16 residues long. V lost 0 bases, J lost 4 bases, and 15 bases lay in between. Germline CDR1 is LNHNV and CDR2 is YYDKDF (reference sequence). The CDR3 is CATSRDSGEGGETQYF. CDR3 in DNA: TGTGCCACCAGCAGAGATTCCGGGGAAGGAGGAGAGACCCAGTACTTC.

With respect to this clone: Mismatch with germline at one junction end may stem from a read error. This chain links TRBV20-1 with TRBJ2-7; D remains unclear. This CDR3 has 11 residues. Germline lookup yields CDR1 DFQATT and CDR2 SNEGSKA (reference sequence). As DNA, the CDR3 is TGCAGTGCGAGAGATCCATACGAGCAGTACTTC. This gives the protein CSARDPYEQYF.

This rearrangement joins TRBV19 to TRBJ2-7, with D possibly TRBD2 on 5 matching bases. The CDR3 is 13 residues long. Germline-derived CDR1 and CDR2 are LNHDA and SQIVND (reference sequence). V lost 7 bases, J lost 6 bases, and 16 bases lay in between. The CDR3 loop is CASTPEVRGEQYF. CDR3 bases: TGTGCCAGTACCCCGGAGGTTCGAGGCGAGCAGTACTTC. The complete variable domain, with remaining parts taken from reference TRBV19 and TRBJ2-7, reads DGGITQSPKYLFRKEGQNVTLSCEQNLNHDAMYWYRQDPGQGLRLIYYSQIVNDFQKGDIAEGYSVSREKKESFPLTVTSAQKNPTAFYLCASTPEVRGEQYFGPGTRLTVT.